The 21 T cell receptor beta chains given below trace back to one sample, sequenced in a study of T cell responses to AZD1222 COVID-19 vaccine. TCRdb's copy holds only in-frame clones and misses some; the assay was immunoSEQ multiplex PCR. The repertoire includes about 70,000 clones, 84% of them detected once, and about 9.4% sits in the top ten. The specimen was peripheral blood, collected on day 0 of AZD1222 vaccination. The receptor set was obtained from an adult in good health.

In its sample, this clone was seen a few times. The V call is TRBV7-6, the J call TRBJ2-3; 11 bases fit TRBD2. The germline gives CDR1 SGHVS, CDR2 FNYEAQ. The CDR3 contains 16 residues. V gave up 4 bases and J gave up 1 base; unmatched junction bases: 4. The CDR3 coding sequence is TGTGCCAGCAGCTGGGGACTAGCGGTACGCACAGATACGCAGTATTTT. Translating gives CASSWGLAVRTDTQYF.

CDR3 DNA: TGTGCCAGCAGCCCTAACGGACAGGGGCGTGCGTGGGAGCAGTACTTC. It codes for CASSPNGQGRAWEQYF. J is TRBJ2-7 and V is TRBV28; TRBD1 matches 9 bases. The CDR3 loop spans 16 amino acids. Per the germline V gene, CDR1 is MDHEN and CDR2 is SYDVKM. V lost 6 bases, J lost 7 bases, and 16 bases stayed unmatched. The variable domain in full, completed from reference TRBV28 and TRBJ2-7, reads DVKVTQSSRYLVKRTGEKVFLECVQDMDHENMFWYRQDPGLGLRLIYFSYDVKMKEKGDIPEGYSVSREKKERFSLILESASTNQTSMYLCASSPNGQGRAWEQYFGPGTRLTVT.

This clone was counted only a few times. The V and J genes are TRBV5-4 and TRBJ2-7; the D gene could be TRBD1 or TRBD2 (5 bases each). CDR3 length: 14 amino acids. With 4 bases removed from V and 2 bases from J, the gap between germline ends came to 13 bases. Germline V gives CDR1 SGHNT, CDR2 YYREEE (reference sequence). CDR3 sequence (DNA): TGTGCCAGCAGCCCGAGGGCAGGGACCTACGAGCAGTACTTC. It is translated as CASSPRAGTYEQYF.

This clone has only one observation. This rearrangement joins TRBV27 to TRBJ2-5; TRBD1 is a possible D gene (6 bases). Trimming took 4 bases from V and 5 from J, leaving 11 bases between them. Germline V gene lookup returns CDR1 MNHEY and CDR2 SMNVEV (reference sequence). The CDR3 runs to 13 residues. Here the CDR3 DNA reads TGTGCCAGCAGTTGGATGAGGGGGGAGACCCAGTACTTC. Translation gives CASSWMRGETQYF.

The genes are TRBV10-3 and TRBJ1-2, with 11 bases identical to TRBD1. Germline lookup yields CDR1 ENHRY and CDR2 SYGVKD. V lost 0 bases and J lost 3; bases outside the gene matches: 6. This CDR3 has 17 amino acids. The CDR3 DNA follows: TGTGCCATCAGTGAGTCCGGGACAGGGGGGGGCTACTATGGCTACACCTTC. Amino acid sequence: CAISESGTGGGYYGYTF.

This chain links TRBV29-1 with TRBJ1-1; 7 nucleotides match TRBD1. Germline V gene data show CDR1 as SQVTM and CDR2 as ANQGSEA. CDR3 length: 12 residues. The J segment lost 1 base and the V segment lost 7 bases, leaving 3 bases of the junction unmatched. Here the CDR3 reads CSANRGNTEAFF. The CDR3 DNA reads as TGCAGCGCCAACAGGGGGAACACTGAAGCTTTCTTT.

There are a few counts of this clone. The V and J genes are TRBV4-1 and TRBJ1-2; 10 bases line up with TRBD1. The germline V gene encodes CDR1 MGHRA and CDR2 YSYEKL. Losses at the gene ends were 5 bases for V and 7 bases for J; bases not matched to a gene: 7. The CDR3 length is 14 residues. CDR3 sequence reads: CASSYGTGVFGYTF. The DNA for the CDR3 is TGCGCCAGCAGCTACGGGACAGGGGTTTTTGGCTACACCTTC.

The genes are TRBV2 and TRBJ1-2; no clear D gene. CDR3 size: 15 residues. V was clipped by 7 bases and J by 7 bases, with 22 bases between them. Germline CDR1 is SNHLY and CDR2 is FYNNEI. CDR3 region: CASIPGVPPWSGYTF. In DNA, the CDR3 is TGTGCCAGCATCCCCGGAGTACCTCCGTGGAGTGGCTACACCTTC.

V usage is TRBV11-2 and J usage is TRBJ2-1, with 8 bases that match TRBD2. The junction had 5 bases not matched to a gene; V was cut back by 2 bases and J by 5 bases. CDR3 length: 15 residues. CDR1 SGHAT and CDR2 FQNNGV come from the germline V gene. The CDR3 DNA sequence: TGTGCCAGCAGCTTATCCAGCGGGGGTAACAATGAGCAGTTCTTC. Protein product: CASSLSSGGNNEQFF.

The chain joins TRBV2 to TRBJ2-2; maybe TRBD1 (8 bases). The length of the CDR3 is 16 residues. The V and J ends lost 8 bases and 2 bases respectively, with 18 bases between them. The germline CDR1 and CDR2 sequences are SNHLY and FYNNEI. The CDR3 reads CASYPGGGGNTGELFF. The DNA for the CDR3 is TGTGCCAGCTACCCAGGGGGCGGGGGAAACACCGGGGAGCTGTTTTTT. The full variable domain, rest sourced from reference TRBV2 and TRBJ2-2, is EPEVTQTPSHQVTQMGQEVILRCVPISNHLYFYWYRQILGQKVEFLVSFYNNEISEKSEIFDDQFSVERPDGSNFTLKIRSTKLEDSAMYFCASYPGGGGNTGELFFGEGSRLTVL.

The chain joins TRBV21-1 to TRBJ1-1; no check of the table's D call, TRBD1, against the DNA was made. TRBV21-1 is noted as a pseudogene. The CDR3 has 15 amino acids. The CDR3 nucleotides are TGTGCCAGCAGCAAAGGACCAGACATGAACACTGAAGCTTTCTTT. Protein product: CASSKGPDMNTEAFF.

J is TRBJ1-5 and V is TRBV3-1 (or the pseudogene TRBV3-2); D ambiguous. Germline V lookup: CDR1 LGHDT, CDR2 YNNKEL (reference sequence). The CDR3 loop spans 13 amino acids. The V and J ends lost 0 bases and 5 bases respectively, with 5 bases between them. Here the CDR3 DNA reads TGTGCCAGCAGCCAAGACGGCTATCAGCCCCAGCATTTT. It yields the protein CASSQDGYQPQHF.

This chain links TRBV2 with TRBJ1-5; D is unclear. CDR3 length: 13 residues. Germline CDR1 reads SNHLY; CDR2 reads FYNNEI. V gave up 3 bases and J gave up 11 bases, with 14 bases separating them. The CDR3 DNA sequence: TGTGCCAGCAGTGATGTCGGGGAATTGGCCCAGCATTTT. This gives the protein CASSDVGELAQHF.

This clone was picked up a small number of times. This chain connects TRBV7-2 to TRBJ1-2; TRBD1 matches at 7 bases. This CDR3 spans 15 amino acids. The V and J ends lost 5 bases and 7 bases, in that order; junction bases with no gene match: 13. Germline V CDR1 and CDR2: SGHTA, FQGNSA. This chain's CDR3 is CASSPQGDISGGYTF. CDR3 DNA sequence: TGTGCCAGCAGCCCGCAGGGGGACATAAGTGGTGGCTACACCTTC.

This chain uses TRBV5-1 with TRBJ2-3, with D perhaps being TRBD1 or TRBD2 (6 bases each). The CDR3 is made up of 15 amino acids. The germline V and J ends were trimmed by 0 bases and 3 bases, with 11 bases remaining between them. The germline V gene encodes CDR1 SGHRS and CDR2 YFSETQ. CDR3 DNA sequence: TGCGCCAGCAGCTTGGGAGGGGGGACGACAGATACGCAGTATTTT. It specifies CASSLGGGTTDTQYF. The complete variable domain, with remaining parts taken from reference TRBV5-1 and TRBJ2-3, reads KAGVTQTPRYLIKTRGQQVTLSCSPISGHRSVSWYQQTPGQGLQFLFEYFSETQRNKGNFPGRFSGRQFSNSRSEMNVSTLELGDSALYLCASSLGGGTTDTQYFGPGTRLTVL.

This chain joins TRBV7-8 and TRBJ2-7, with D tentatively TRBD2 (5 bases). Germline V gene data show CDR1 as SGHVS and CDR2 as FQNEAQ. V lost 5 bases and J 4 bases, leaving 12 bases between the germline ends. This CDR3 region has 13 residues. The CDR3 nucleotides read TGTGCCAGCAGCCTCACCTCGGGATACGAGCAGTACTTC. It encodes CASSLTSGYEQYF.

This clone counts as medium-sized. V and J are TRBV11-2 and TRBJ1-2, with D possibly TRBD1 on 5 matching bases. The CDR3 has 19 amino acids. Germline CDR1 SGHAT, CDR2 FQNNGV. Trimming removed 4 bases at V and 0 bases at J, with 24 bases between. This CDR3 is CASSSTLGVGTTPNYGYTF. In DNA form, the CDR3 reads TGTGCCAGCAGCTCAACGCTGGGAGTGGGGACCACTCCTAACTATGGCTACACCTTC.

The chain links TRBV30 to TRBJ1-2; 7 bases are a match to TRBD1. The V and J ends lost 3 bases and 8 bases, in that order; junction bases with no gene match: 0. The CDR3 loop spans 10 amino acids. Per the germline V gene, CDR1 is GTSNPN and CDR2 is SVGIG (reference sequence). The DNA of the CDR3 is TGTGCCTGGAGACAGGGGGGCTACACCTTC. As protein: CAWRQGGYTF.

The chain is built from TRBV10-3 and TRBJ2-3; the D gene is possibly TRBD2 (7 bases). This CDR3 is built from 15 residues. CDR1 is ENHRY and CDR2 is SYGVKD in the germline V gene. Trimming took off 5 bases at V and 7 bases at J, with 19 bases between the two ends. The DNA for the CDR3 is TGTGCCATCAGTCCACTGGAGGGGGGGGGTCATACGCAGTATTTT. The encoded protein is CAISPLEGGGHTQYF.

The V and J genes are TRBV6-6 and TRBJ1-1, with 8 positions matching TRBD1. Trimming took 6 bases from V and 0 from J; bases not matched to a gene: 21. CDR1 and CDR2 from the germline V gene are MNHNY and SVGAGI (reference sequence). The CDR3 loop spans 20 amino acids. The CDR3 region has the DNA TGTGCCAGCAGCCACCCGAGGACAGGGCTTCTGAGTTTCTTGAACACTGAAGCTTTCTTT. This translates into CASSHPRTGLLSFLNTEAFF.

The chain joins TRBV7-2 to TRBJ1-2; 8 nucleotides align to TRBD1. Trimming removed 5 bases from V and 4 bases from J; junction bases left unmatched: 9. The CDR3 sequence is 15 residues long. Germline CDR1 and CDR2: SGHTA and FQGNSA. The CDR3, as DNA: TGTGCCAGCAGCGCGCACAGGGGGGGCCTCTATGGCTACACCTTC. It encodes CASSAHRGGLYGYTF.